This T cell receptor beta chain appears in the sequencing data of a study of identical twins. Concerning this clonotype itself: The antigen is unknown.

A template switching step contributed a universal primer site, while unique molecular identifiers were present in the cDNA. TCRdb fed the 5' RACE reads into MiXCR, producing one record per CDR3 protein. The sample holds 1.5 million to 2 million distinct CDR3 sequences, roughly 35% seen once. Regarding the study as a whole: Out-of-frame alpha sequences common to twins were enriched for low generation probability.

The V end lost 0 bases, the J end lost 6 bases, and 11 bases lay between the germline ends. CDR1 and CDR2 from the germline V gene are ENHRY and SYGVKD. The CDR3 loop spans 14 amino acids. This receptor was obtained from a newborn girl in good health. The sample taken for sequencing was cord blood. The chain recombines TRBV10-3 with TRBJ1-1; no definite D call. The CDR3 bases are TGTGCCATCAGTGAGTCAGCGGGCCGGGCTGAAGCTTTCTTT. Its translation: CAISESAGRAEAFF.